A selection of T cell receptor beta chains follows, all from one sample in a study of T cells in Graves' hyperthyroidism and ophthalmopathy. One entry per CDR3 protein results from TCRdb running MiXCR on the multiplex PCR reads. The sample carries around 660,000 distinct CDR3 sequences, roughly 45% recorded once. The sequenced sample was peripheral blood or thyroid tissue (not recorded which). The receptor set was obtained from an adult man with Graves' disease, either hyperthyroidism or ophthalmopathy (not recorded which). Each CDR3 is given with its conserved first and last residue. D genes are given only for firm matches. Some rows mark clone size as missing; the rest say once, few, many or name a class of expanded clone.

TRBD1	-	TRBV29-1	TRBJ2-6	TGCAGCGGTACGACAGGGGTTGACGTCCTGACTTTC	CSGTTGVDVLTF
-	-	TRBV7-8	TRBJ1-5	TGCGCCAGCAGCCAAGGGTCTTTAACTCAGCCCCAGCATTTT	CASSQGSLTQPQHF
TRBD1	-	TRBV7-2	TRBJ2-7	TGTGCCAGCAGCTCGGACAGGGGAGGGGACGAGCAGTACTTC	CASSSDRGGDEQYF
TRBD2	-	TRBV20-1	TRBJ2-7	TGCAGTGCTAGTTCTAGCGGGAGCGACGAGCAGTACTTC	CSASSSGSDEQYF
-	many	TRBV25-1	TRBJ1-4	TGTGCCAGCAGTCCATTTAGGACTAATGAAAAACTGTTTTTT	CASSPFRTNEKLFF
-	many	TRBV7-8	TRBJ2-7	TGTGCCAGCAGCGTAGGACAGTACTCCTACGAGCAGTACTTC	CASSVGQYSYEQYF
TRBD1	-	TRBV10-1	TRBJ1-6	TGCGCCAGCAGCCGCGGACAGGGGGCAAGCTATAATTCACCCCTCCACTTT	CASSRGQGASYNSPLHF
-	many	TRBV9	TRBJ1-2	TGTGCCAGCAGCGCAGGGTACGGTGGCTACACCTTC	CASSAGYGGYTF
-	many	TRBV10-3	TRBJ2-5	TGTGCCATCAGTGAGTTGATGGAGACCCAGTACTTC	CAISELMETQYF
TRBD1	many	TRBV24-1	TRBJ1-1	TGTGCCACCAGTGACCACGGACAGGGGGCCAAAGCTTTCTTT	CATSDHGQGAKAFF
-	many	TRBV2	TRBJ1-5	TGTGCCAGCAGCTTCGGGAGTGGCAATCAGCCCCAGCATTTT	CASSFGSGNQPQHF
TRBD1	few	TRBV20-1	TRBJ1-1	TGCAGTGCGTCACCCGGGACAGAGAACACTGAAGCTTTCTTT	CSASPGTENTEAFF
-	-	TRBV29-1	TRBJ1-1	TGCAGCGGGGGGCACGCTTTCTTT	CSGGHAFF
TRBD1	few	TRBV6-6	TRBJ1-6	TGTGCCAGCAGTTACTCGCGAGGGGGCAATAATTCACCCCTCCACTTT	CASSYSRGGNNSPLHF
TRBD1	-	TRBV10-3	TRBJ1-5	TGTGCAATCGACAGGGCTAATCAGCCCCAGCATTTT	CAIDRANQPQHF
-	many	TRBV2	TRBJ1-2	TGTGCCAGCAGTGTGGGGGGGCGCGGGGGCTACACCTTC	CASSVGGRGGYTF
-	few	TRBV12-3/TRBV12-4	TRBJ1-1	TGTGCCAGCAGTCACCGGGCCGTGGGGGGAAACACTGAAGCTTTCTTT	CASSHRAVGGNTEAFF
TRBD1	-	TRBV25-1	TRBJ1-6	TGTGCCAGCAGACCCGGGACAGGCTTGGATTCACCCCTCCACTTT	CASRPGTGLDSPLHF
-	-	TRBV15	TRBJ2-2	TGTGCCACCAGCAGAGATGGCGTTTTT	CATSRDGVF
-	-	TRBV9	TRBJ1-2	TGTGCCAGCAGCGAAGGCCCCGGGACAACTAACTATGGCTACACCTTC	CASSEGPGTTNYGYTF
-	many	TRBV29-1	TRBJ1-1	TGCAGCGTTGGGCGAGAGAACACTGAAGCTTTCTTT	CSVGRENTEAFF
TRBD1	-	TRBV12-3/TRBV12-4	TRBJ1-6	TGTGCCAGCACTGTACGACAGGGGGCTGGGAATTCACCCCTCCACTTT	CASTVRQGAGNSPLHF